Presented here are 23 T cell receptor beta chains from one specimen sequenced in a study of T-cell reconstitution after alpha-beta-depleted transplantation in children. Construction of the TCRbeta library involved unique molecular identifiers. TCRdb independently ran MiXCR on the PCR reads; one entry per CDR3 protein. The sample holds approximately 200,000 distinct CDR3 sequences, 5.5% to 7% seen once. Source: PBMCs, taken before TCRalphabeta/CD19-depleted stem cell transplant. The receptors here all came from a girl in the first two years of life with combined immunodeficiency, due to receive a stem cell transplant.

This clonotype was picked up many times. The chain combines TRBV4-1 with TRBJ2-1; 15 nucleotides line up with TRBD2. CDR1 and CDR2 from the germline V gene are MGHRA and YSYEKL. This CDR3 contains 18 residues. With 4 bases clipped from V and 4 bases from J, the junction kept 8 bases outside the gene matches. The CDR3 protein is CASSLLGLAGGPYNEQFF. CDR3 DNA: TGCGCCAGCAGCCTCCTGGGACTAGCGGGAGGACCTTACAATGAGCAGTTCTTC.

This clonotype was recorded at least ten times. In DNA, the CDR3 is TGTGCCAGCAGCCAAGATTTTGGAGATACGCAGTATTTT. This encodes CASSQDFGDTQYF. This chain joins TRBV3-1 and TRBJ2-3; unclear D gene. Per the germline V gene, CDR1 is LGHDT and CDR2 is YNNKEL (reference sequence). The CDR3 totals 13 residues. V gave up 0 bases and J gave up 5 bases, with 6 bases separating them.

Many counts were recorded for this clonotype. V and J are TRBV4-1 and TRBJ2-1; TRBD2 agrees at 7 bases. The CDR3 spans 14 residues. Germline V CDR1 and CDR2: MGHRA, YSYEKL. The trim removed 5 bases at V and 3 bases at J, leaving 4 bases unmatched. For the CDR3, the DNA is TGCGCCAGCAGCGCCGGCGGGGGCTACAATGAGCAGTTCTTC. As protein: CASSAGGGYNEQFF.

This clonotype was recorded many times. The chain recombines TRBV29-1 with TRBJ2-7; 11 positions match TRBD2. CDR1 SQVTM and CDR2 ANQGSEA come from the germline V gene. CDR3 length equals 13 residues. With 6 bases clipped from V and 3 bases from J, the junction kept 4 bases outside the gene matches. CDR3 protein: CSVGLADRYEQYF. The CDR3 nucleotides are TGCAGCGTGGGACTAGCGGATCGCTACGAGCAGTACTTC.

The sample holds a few counts of this clonotype. This chain uses TRBV29-1 with TRBJ2-1; TRBD2 matches at 12 bases. This CDR3 spans 14 amino acids. V lost 1 base, J lost 9 bases, and 4 bases stayed unmatched. Per the germline V gene, CDR1 is SQVTM and CDR2 is ANQGSEA. The CDR3 DNA sequence: TGCAGCGTTGAAGGTCTAGCGGGGGGGACTGAGCAGTTCTTC. Protein product: CSVEGLAGGTEQFF.

This clonotype was counted many times. The chain recombines TRBV20-1 with TRBJ1-1; D perhaps matches TRBD1 (5 bases). CDR1 and CDR2 (germline): DFQATT, SNEGSKA (reference sequence). Trimming pared 6 bases from V and 13 bases from J, leaving 18 bases between. This CDR3 comprises 11 residues. CDR3 amino acids: CSAGPGREVFF. CDR3 sequence (DNA): TGCAGTGCGGGACCAGGACGGGAGGTTTTCTTT.

The chain couples TRBV10-3 to TRBJ1-4; no reliable D call. The V end lost 10 bases, the J end lost 6 bases, and 18 bases lay between the germline ends. Germline V gene lookup returns CDR1 ENHRY and CDR2 SYGVKD. This CDR3 has 14 amino acids. In DNA, the CDR3 is TGTGCCAGGAAATGGGGAGTACGTGATGAAAAACTGTTTTTT. Protein: CARKWGVRDEKLFF.

This clonotype has a count of ten or more. The chain uses TRBV5-4 and TRBJ2-5, with 7 bases matching TRBD2. The V gene end was trimmed by 4 bases and the J gene end by 4 bases; junction bases not matched to a gene: 7. CDR3 length equals 14 residues. Germline V CDR1 and CDR2: SGHNT, YYREEE (reference sequence). In nucleotides, the CDR3 is TGTGCCAGCAGCCACCCACTAGCGTTAGAGACCCAGTACTTC. Protein product: CASSHPLALETQYF.

This clonotype appeared many times. This chain connects TRBV20-1 to TRBJ2-1, with D possibly TRBD1 on 6 matching bases. Looked up from germline, CDR1 is DFQATT and CDR2 is SNEGSKA (reference sequence). The V gene lost 5 bases and the J gene lost 8 bases, with 22 bases spanning the gap. This CDR3 is built from 15 residues. The CDR3 spells CSAAETGHWVDEQFF. CDR3 sequence (DNA): TGCAGTGCTGCTGAGACGGGACATTGGGTTGATGAGCAGTTCTTC.

V and J are TRBV29-1 and TRBJ1-2, with a possible D match to TRBD1 (6 bases). The germline gives CDR1 SQVTM, CDR2 ANQGSEA. This CDR3 has 11 amino acids. Trimming removed 4 bases at V and 4 bases at J, with 7 bases between. CDR3 DNA: TGCAGCGTTGCAGGGGCCTATGGCTACACCTTC. This encodes CSVAGAYGYTF. Full variable domain (missing parts from reference TRBV29-1 and TRBJ1-2): SAVISQKPSRDICQRGTSLTIQCQVDSQVTMMFWYRQQPGQSLTLIATANQGSEATYESGFVIDKFPISRPNLTFSTLTVSNMSPEDSSIYLCSVAGAYGYTFGSGTRLTVV.

The sample holds many counts of this clonotype. The rearrangement joins TRBV7-3 to TRBJ2-1; 11 bases fit TRBD2. V was clipped by 3 bases and J by 7 bases; unmatched bases: 8. The CDR3 is made up of 16 amino acids. Germline CDR1 reads SGHTA; CDR2 reads FQGTGA. CDR3 amino acids: CASSFLAGGPVNEQFF. The CDR3, as DNA: TGTGCCAGCAGCTTCTTAGCGGGGGGGCCTGTGAATGAGCAGTTCTTC.

This clonotype was detected ten times or more. The rearrangement joins TRBV4-2 to TRBJ1-1, with D maybe TRBD1 (5 bases). CDR3 length: 12 residues. The germline gives CDR1 LGHNA, CDR2 YNFKEQ. The germline V and J ends were trimmed by 5 bases and 5 bases, with 9 bases remaining between them. Written as DNA, the CDR3 is TGTGCCAGCAGCAACGAGGGGACTGAAGCTTTCTTT. It specifies CASSNEGTEAFF.

In this sample, this clonotype turned up many times. V usage is TRBV24-1 and J usage is TRBJ2-1; TRBD2 matches at 8 bases. This CDR3 region has 15 residues. Germline CDR1 reads KGHDR; CDR2 reads SFDVKD. The J segment lost 7 bases and the V segment lost 0 bases, leaving 4 bases of the junction unmatched. This CDR3 is CATSDLHTGGNEQFF. DNA for the CDR3: TGTGCCACCAGTGATTTGCATACGGGAGGGAATGAGCAGTTCTTC.

In this sample, this clonotype turned up many times. This rearrangement joins TRBV6-5 to TRBJ2-7; D may be TRBD2 (6 bases). The CDR3 totals 18 residues. Trimming stripped 6 bases from V and 1 base from J, with 25 bases between. CDR1 is MNHEY, CDR2 SVGAGI, per germline. This CDR3 is CASSYQGTATSHSYEQYF. DNA of the CDR3: TGTGCCAGCAGCTACCAAGGGACTGCCACTTCACATTCCTACGAGCAGTACTTC.

This clonotype was detected ten times or more. The V and J genes are TRBV28 and TRBJ2-5; maybe TRBD2 (7 bases). Deletions cut 5 bases from V and 5 bases from J, with 18 bases between. Per germline, CDR1 MDHEN and CDR2 SYDVKM. The CDR3 loop spans 15 amino acids. The CDR3 DNA is TGTGCCAGCAGTGCGCCGGGGGGCAGTGGGGAGACCCAGTACTTC. This codes for CASSAPGGSGETQYF.

This clonotype was detected many times. The CDR3 protein is CASSLTASLIEAFF. CDR3 sequence (DNA): TGCGCCAGCAGCTTGACCGCCAGCCTTATTGAAGCTTTCTTT. V and J are TRBV5-1 and TRBJ1-1, with D unclear. This CDR3 has 14 residues. The V and J ends lost 1 base and 7 bases respectively, with 14 bases between them. Germline V CDR1 and CDR2: SGHRS, YFSETQ.

This clonotype was found a few times. The chain uses TRBV12-3 or TRBV12-4 and TRBJ1-4; 12 nucleotides align to TRBD1. V shed 2 bases and J 3 bases; nucleotides not matched to a gene: 10. This CDR3 is 19 amino acids long. CDR3 in amino acids: CASSLFVPGQGAANEKLFF. CDR3 coding DNA: TGTGCCAGCAGTTTATTCGTCCCGGGACAGGGGGCTGCTAATGAAAAACTGTTTTTT.

This clonotype has at least ten counts. V usage is TRBV7-9 and J usage is TRBJ1-2; D remains ambiguous. The V gene lost 1 base and the J gene lost 4 bases, with 13 bases spanning the gap. CDR1 SEHNR and CDR2 FQNEAQ come from the germline V gene (reference sequence). The CDR3 sequence is 15 residues long. The CDR3 loop is CASSLGSRAFYGYTF. In nucleotides, the CDR3 is TGTGCCAGCAGCTTAGGTAGCCGGGCCTTCTATGGCTACACCTTC.

This clonotype was seen at least ten times. V is TRBV5-1 and J is TRBJ1-1; 7 nucleotides align to TRBD1. This CDR3 contains 16 residues. V lost 4 bases and J lost 0; bases outside the gene matches: 9. CDR1 and CDR2 from the germline V gene are SGHRS and YFSETQ. The CDR3: CASSGPTGTMNTEAFF. The DNA of the CDR3 is TGCGCCAGCAGCGGCCCGACAGGGACCATGAACACTGAAGCTTTCTTT.

This clonotype was counted at least ten times. The J gene is TRBJ2-7, the V gene TRBV7-2; tentatively, D is TRBD1 or TRBD2 (6 bases each). The CDR3 is made up of 16 amino acids. Germline values: CDR1 SGHTA, CDR2 FQGNSA. Trimming took off 3 bases at V and 2 bases at J, with 17 bases between the two ends. CDR3: CASSLDGWGATYEQYF. The CDR3 nucleotides read TGTGCCAGCAGCTTGGACGGATGGGGGGCAACCTACGAGCAGTACTTC.

This clonotype was counted ten times or more. This sequence joins TRBV6-1 and TRBJ1-2; no firm D call. The germline V gene encodes CDR1 MNHNS and CDR2 SASEGT. Trimming cost V 5 bases and J 4 bases, with 17 bases left between them. This CDR3 comprises 15 residues. The CDR3 here is CASSPVDGRFYGYTF. CDR3 nucleotide sequence: TGTGCCAGCAGTCCAGTAGACGGGAGGTTCTATGGCTACACCTTC.

Details on this clonotype: With a much larger clone just one base away, this may be a read error. This rearrangement joins TRBV20-1 to TRBJ1-1; unclear D gene. Between the trimmed V and J ends, which lost 5 bases and 6 bases, there was a span of 13 bases. Germline CDR1 is DFQATT and CDR2 is SNEGSKA (reference sequence). There are 12 residues in the CDR3. CDR3 nucleotide sequence: TGCAGTGCTGCGGGAACAAACTCTGAAGCTTTCTTT. Residues: CSAAGTNSEAFF.

This clonotype came up many times. The chain employs TRBV12-3 or TRBV12-4 and TRBJ2-2, with 7 bases matching TRBD1. The CDR3 has 15 amino acids. J was trimmed by 5 bases and V by 5 bases; bases with no gene match: 8. CDR3 protein: CASSARQGATGELFF. The CDR3 DNA follows: TGTGCCAGCAGTGCCCGACAGGGAGCGACCGGGGAGCTGTTTTTT.